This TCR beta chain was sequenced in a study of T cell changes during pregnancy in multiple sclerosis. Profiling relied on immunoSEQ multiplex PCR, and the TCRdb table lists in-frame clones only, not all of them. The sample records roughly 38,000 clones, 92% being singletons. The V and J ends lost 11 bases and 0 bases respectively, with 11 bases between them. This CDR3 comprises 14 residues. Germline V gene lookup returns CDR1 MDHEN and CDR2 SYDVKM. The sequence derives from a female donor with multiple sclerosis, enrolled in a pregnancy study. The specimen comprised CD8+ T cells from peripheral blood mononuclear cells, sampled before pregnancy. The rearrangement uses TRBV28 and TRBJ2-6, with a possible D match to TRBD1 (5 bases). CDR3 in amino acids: CAARQSSGANVLTF. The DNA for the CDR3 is TGTGCCGCTCGACAGAGCTCTGGGGCCAACGTCCTGACTTTC.